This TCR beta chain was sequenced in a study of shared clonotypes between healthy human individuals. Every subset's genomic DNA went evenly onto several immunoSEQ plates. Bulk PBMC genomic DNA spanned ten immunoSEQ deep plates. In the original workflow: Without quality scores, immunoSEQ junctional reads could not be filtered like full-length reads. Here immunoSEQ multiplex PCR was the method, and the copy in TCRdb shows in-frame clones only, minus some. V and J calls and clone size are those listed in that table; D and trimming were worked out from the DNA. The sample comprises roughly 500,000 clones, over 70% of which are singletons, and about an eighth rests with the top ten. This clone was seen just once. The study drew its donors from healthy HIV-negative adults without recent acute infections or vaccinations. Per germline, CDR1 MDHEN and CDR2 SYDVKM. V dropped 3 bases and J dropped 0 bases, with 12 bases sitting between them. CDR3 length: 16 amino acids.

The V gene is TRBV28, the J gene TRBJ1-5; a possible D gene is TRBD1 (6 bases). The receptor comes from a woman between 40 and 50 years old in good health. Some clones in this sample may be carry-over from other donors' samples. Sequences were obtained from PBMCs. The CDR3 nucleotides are TGTGCCAGCAGTTTTGGTTGGGGGGCTAGCAATCAGCCCCAGCATTTT. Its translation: CASSFGWGASNQPQHF.